This T cell receptor (beta chain) was profiled in a study of radiotherapy plus CTLA-4 blockade in lung cancer. Study-wide context: Across the patients, objective responses occurred in about 19%, and disease control in under 40%.

The assay was immunoSEQ multiplex PCR, and TCRdb's table has in-frame clones only and misses some. The profile shows roughly 35,000 clones, under 85% of them singletons. Those patients who had chemo-refractory metastatic non-small-cell lung cancer were given focal radiation along with CTLA-4 blockade through ipilimumab. As to this clone: What it recognizes is unknown.

Whole-study findings and limits: Researchers report tumor-derived TCR clones expanding in blood after radiotherapy plus ipilimumab. The authors reported that early blood T cell clone dynamics, with interferon-beta, best predicted response.

The CDR3 covers 17 residues. The ends lost 5 bases at V and 1 base at J; junction bases unmatched: 11. The germline gives CDR1 MDHEN, CDR2 SYDVKM. The V and J genes are TRBV28 and TRBJ1-5; 7 bases match TRBD1. The sequence was collected from a human donor with non-small cell lung cancer that progressed on radiotherapy plus ipilimumab. The sample consisted of peripheral blood, taken from a patient treated with radiotherapy plus ipilimumab. The CDR3 bases are TGTGCCAGCAGTCCGGACAGGACCGATCAAAGCAATCAGCCCCAGCATTTT. Protein: CASSPDRTDQSNQPQHF.